Listed below are T cell receptor beta chains from one sample, sequenced in a study of T cell changes during pregnancy in multiple sclerosis. The assay was immunoSEQ multiplex PCR, and TCRdb's table has in-frame clones only and misses some. The sample lists fewer than 70,000 clones, roughly nine tenths seen once, with 2.5% to 3% in the top ten. The input for sequencing was peripheral blood, taken in the first trimester of pregnancy. Source of these receptors: a female donor with multiple sclerosis, enrolled in a pregnancy study. Each CDR3 is given with its conserved first and last residue. The order of the fields is V gene, J gene, CDR3 protein.

>TRBV5-1|TRBJ2-5
CASGAGLAEETQYF
>TRBV19|TRBJ1-1
CASSILRGRDSVRNTEAFF
>TRBV7-2|TRBJ1-3
CASSLVLQAGNTIYF
>TRBV10-1|TRBJ1-2
CASSYIQGLRNYGYTF
>TRBV27|TRBJ1-1
CASSTGTGPEAFF
>TRBV27|TRBJ2-5
CASRPRTSGRGETQYF
>TRBV25-1|TRBJ2-5
CASSESTYRQETQYF
>TRBV19|TRBJ1-1
CASSDRDRGVEAFF
>TRBV5-1|TRBJ2-5
CASSSLWQVEETQYF
>TRBV28|TRBJ1-1
CASILRQGVPAFF
>TRBV29-1|TRBJ1-1
CSVAPRREGNTEAFF
>TRBV7-9|TRBJ2-7
CASSSTESGTYEQYF
>TRBV5-1|TRBJ1-3
CASSWGTAGNTIYF
>TRBV5-6|TRBJ1-1
CASSLRGNTEAFF
>TRBV10-1|TRBJ2-3
CASSSTSGVRDTQYF
>TRBV18|TRBJ2-2
CASSPWFVWRIPNTGELFF
>TRBV18|TRBJ2-5
CASSPSGLGTQYF
>TRBV6-4|TRBJ2-1
CASSDWTSGEVYEQFF
>TRBV5-1|TRBJ2-7
CASSSTGTDVYEQYF
>TRBV10-2|TRBJ1-4
CASTSTGGNKKLFF
>TRBV2|TRBJ1-5
CASTGLPGPQHF
>TRBV19|TRBJ1-5
CASTPLSNQPQHF
>TRBV5-1|TRBJ2-2
CASSLKDRGSVKAGELFF
>TRBV6-6|TRBJ2-3
CASSYGGAGGDTQYF
>TRBV2|TRBJ2-5
CASSTGASETQYF
>TRBV4-1|TRBJ2-7
CASSQDSGRGTPYEQYF
>TRBV11-2|TRBJ2-7
CASSFPTSGRGTYEQYF
>TRBV6-5|TRBJ1-3
CASSYSMPQTGNTIYF
>TRBV7-2|TRBJ2-5
CASSFSGDGVGKEAQYF
>TRBV7-3|TRBJ2-2
CASSGSRGGTGELFF
>TRBV7-2|TRBJ1-2
CASSLVLQGGYGYTF